Below are 17 T cell receptor beta chains sequenced from a single sample in a study of metastatic and nonmetastatic thyroid tumors. Patients underwent thyroid surgery, and none had received any treatment before it. TCRdb reprocessed the PCR reads via MiXCR. Among about 20,000 clones listed, approximately 40% were seen once. What was sequenced was tumor tissue. These receptors all come from a female donor with papillary thyroid cancer or a benign thyroid nodule (not recorded which). Some clones in this sample may be carry-over from other donors' samples.

V usage is TRBV20-1 and J usage is TRBJ2-1, with D tentatively TRBD1 (5 bases). Trimming cost V 4 bases and J 3 bases, with 16 bases left between them. Germline assignment: CDR1 DFQATT and CDR2 SNEGSKA (reference sequence). The CDR3 has 15 amino acids. The CDR3 DNA follows: TGCAGTGCTAAGGTGAACAGGTATGTCTACAATGAGCAGTTCTTC. Amino acid sequence: CSAKVNRYVYNEQFF.

The chain is built from TRBV28 and TRBJ2-3, with a tentative D call TRBD1 (5 bases). The CDR3 runs 14 residues. Trimming shortened V by 5 bases and J by 2 bases, and 11 bases separated the two germline ends. Germline V gene lookup returns CDR1 MDHEN and CDR2 SYDVKM. The chain's CDR3 is CASSPTGATDTQYF. The CDR3 DNA follows: TGTGCCAGCAGTCCTACTGGGGCCACAGATACGCAGTATTTT.

Many counts were recorded for this clone. The chain joins TRBV15 to TRBJ2-1; 11 nucleotides line up with TRBD1. CDR1 and CDR2 (germline): LNHNV, YYDKDF (reference sequence). Trimming took 5 bases from V and 7 from J; bases not matched to a gene: 4. The CDR3 is made up of 14 amino acids. The CDR3 loop reads CATSAGTGGNEQFF. The CDR3 region has the DNA TGTGCCACCAGCGCCGGGACAGGGGGGAATGAGCAGTTCTTC.

This clone occurred many times. The V gene is TRBV6-1, the J gene TRBJ2-2, with 7 bases that match TRBD1. V gave up 5 bases and J gave up 3 bases; unmatched junction bases: 6. CDR1 MNHNS and CDR2 SASEGT come from the germline V gene. The CDR3 length is 15 residues. The CDR3 DNA sequence: TGTGCCAGCAGTTCAGGACAGGAGGACACCGGGGAGCTGTTTTTT. This encodes CASSSGQEDTGELFF.

This clone was detected a few times. This sequence joins TRBV12-3 or TRBV12-4 and TRBJ1-1; D gene unclear. V dropped 3 bases and J dropped 5 bases, with 4 bases sitting between them. The CDR3 is 11 residues long. The chain's CDR3 is CASSFGTEAFF. In DNA form, the CDR3 reads TGTGCCAGCAGTTTTGGGACTGAAGCTTTCTTT.

This chain uses TRBV5-1 with TRBJ2-7; D remains ambiguous. The V gene lost 0 bases and the J gene lost 3 bases, with 7 bases spanning the gap. This CDR3 region has 13 residues. In germline, CDR1 is SGHRS, CDR2 YFSETQ. The CDR3 bases are TGCGCCAGCAGCTTGGGTCAGAGCTACGAGCAGTACTTC. This sequence encodes CASSLGQSYEQYF.

This clone was seen a few times. This chain joins TRBV15 and TRBJ2-7; D not resolved. The V gene's germline CDR1 is LNHNV and CDR2 YYDKDF (reference sequence). The CDR3 extends over 14 amino acids. The V gene lost 3 bases and the J gene lost 0 bases, with 9 bases spanning the gap. CDR3 loop: CATSRSRSSYEQYF. CDR3 nucleotide sequence: TGTGCCACCAGCAGGTCGCGGAGCTCCTACGAGCAGTACTTC.

V is TRBV6-5 and J is TRBJ1-2; D is undetermined. Trimming took 0 bases from V and 6 from J, leaving 8 bases between them. Germline V lookup: CDR1 MNHEY, CDR2 SVGAGI. The CDR3 covers 13 residues. The CDR3 here is CASSYSERNGYTF. CDR3 in DNA: TGTGCCAGCAGTTACTCGGAAAGGAATGGCTACACCTTC.

The rearrangement links TRBV20-1 to TRBJ2-3, with TRBD2 matching over 12 bases. The CDR3 covers 15 residues. Germline lookup yields CDR1 DFQATT and CDR2 SNEGSKA (reference sequence). J lost 2 bases, V lost 1 base, and 1 base had no gene match. CDR3 nucleotide sequence: TGCAGTGCTAGAGGACTAGCGGGGGCCACAGATACGCAGTATTTT. Translation: CSARGLAGATDTQYF.

The V and J genes are TRBV7-3 and TRBJ1-6; D gene uncertain. Trimming removed 4 bases at V and 6 bases at J, with 7 bases between. Germline CDR1 reads SGHTA; CDR2 reads FQGTGA. CDR3 size: 13 residues. The CDR3 loop reads CASSSDGNSPLHF. In nucleotides, the CDR3 is TGTGCCAGCAGCTCAGACGGTAATTCACCCCTCCACTTT.

This clone was detected a few times. The chain employs TRBV10-3 and TRBJ2-6; the match to TRBD1 covers 9 bases. This CDR3 spans 15 amino acids. Germline V lookup: CDR1 ENHRY, CDR2 SYGVKD. Trimming cost V 4 bases and J 3 bases; bases outside gene matches: 1. The CDR3 reads CAISGDRVGANVLTF. The CDR3 DNA is TGTGCCATCAGTGGGGACAGGGTTGGGGCCAACGTCCTGACTTTC.

The J gene is TRBJ1-2, the V gene TRBV30, with D tentatively TRBD1 (5 bases). The CDR3 has 11 amino acids. The germline V gene encodes CDR1 GTSNPN and CDR2 SVGIG (reference sequence). Between the trimmed V and J ends, which lost 8 bases and 7 bases, there was a span of 14 bases. CDR3 in amino acids: CADWGTAGYTF. The CDR3 DNA reads as TGTGCCGATTGGGGGACCGCTGGCTACACCTTC. Variable domain in full (rest from reference TRBV30 and TRBJ1-2): SQTIHQWPATLVQPVGSPLSLECTVEGTSNPNLYWYRQAAGRGLQLLFYSVGIGQISSEVPQNLSASRPQDRQFILSSKKLLLSDSGFYLCADWGTAGYTFGSGTRLTVV.

This clone was detected only a few times. The chain uses TRBV28 and TRBJ2-2; D is tentatively TRBD1 or TRBD2 (5 bases each). This CDR3 contains 15 residues. The V end lost 5 bases, the J end lost 3 bases, and 13 bases lay between the germline ends. In germline, CDR1 is MDHEN, CDR2 SYDVKM. The CDR3 here is CASSDSGRHTGELFF. For the CDR3, the DNA is TGTGCCAGCAGTGACTCGGGACGCCACACCGGGGAGCTGTTTTTT. Full variable domain (missing parts from reference TRBV28 and TRBJ2-2): DVKVTQSSRYLVKRTGEKVFLECVQDMDHENMFWYRQDPGLGLRLIYFSYDVKMKEKGDIPEGYSVSREKKERFSLILESASTNQTSMYLCASSDSGRHTGELFFGEGSRLTVL.

The chain couples TRBV7-3 to TRBJ2-7; 9 nucleotides match TRBD1. The germline V gene has CDR1 SGHTA and CDR2 FQGTGA. This CDR3 is built from 16 residues. With 1 base clipped from V and 1 base from J, the junction kept 5 bases outside the gene matches. CDR3 amino acids: CASSLRGGQGSYEQYF. CDR3 in DNA: TGTGCCAGCAGCTTAAGAGGGGGACAGGGATCCTACGAGCAGTACTTC.

This clone occurred a few times. The chain carries TRBV27 and TRBJ2-2, with 12 bases that match TRBD2. Germline V gene data show CDR1 as MNHEY and CDR2 as SMNVEV (reference sequence). The CDR3 contains 17 residues. V trimming: 5 bases; J trimming: 5 bases; junction bases outside the gene matches: 9. The CDR3 region has the DNA TGTGCCAGCAGTCACCTAGCGGGAGGGCTCGGTACCGGGGAGCTGTTTTTT. Translated, it gives CASSHLAGGLGTGELFF.

In its sample, this clone was seen a few times. This rearrangement joins TRBV24-1 to TRBJ2-1; D is unclear. V lost 1 base and J 7 bases, leaving 10 bases between the germline ends. CDR3 size: 14 residues. Germline loops: CDR1 KGHDR, CDR2 SFDVKD. Here the CDR3 reads CATSDFQAGNEQFF. The CDR3 DNA follows: TGTGCCACCAGTGATTTTCAGGCCGGAAATGAGCAGTTCTTC.

The chain joins TRBV27 to TRBJ1-1; 7 bases match TRBD1. CDR1 MNHEY and CDR2 SMNVEV come from the germline V gene (reference sequence). This CDR3 comprises 15 residues. The V segment lost 5 bases and the J segment 3 bases; nucleotides outside the gene matches: 9. The CDR3 protein is CASSARQGRDTEAFF. DNA for the CDR3: TGTGCCAGCAGTGCTCGACAGGGTCGGGACACTGAAGCTTTCTTT.